One sample yielded the 26 T cell receptor beta chains listed below, sequenced in a study of cytomegalovirus exposure and HLA in healthy donors. The PCR made use of 60 Vbeta and 13 Jbeta primers. Produced via immunoSEQ multiplex PCR; TCRdb's table is partial and in-frame only. This table holds 130,000 or so clones, about 9.2% found once. Sequencing was performed on PBMCs. Receptor source: a woman aged 40 to 55 in good health and CMV-seropositive.

The genes are TRBV7-3 and TRBJ2-2; 7 bases agree with TRBD1. Germline V lookup: CDR1 SGHTA, CDR2 FQGTGA. This CDR3 is built from 14 residues. J was trimmed by 1 base and V by 5 bases; bases with no gene match: 1. CDR3 amino acids: CASSRTGNTGELFF. The CDR3 region has the DNA TGTGCCAGCAGCCGGACAGGGAACACCGGGGAGCTGTTTTTT.

This clone occurred a few times. One junction end does not reproduce the germline sequence, and a read error may be involved. The chain links TRBV5-6 to TRBJ1-6; D is unresolved. The CDR3 spans 14 residues. The germline CDR1 and CDR2 sequences are SGHDT and YYEEEE. CDR3 DNA sequence: TGTGCCAGCAGCCACCAACCCGGGGAGTCACCCCTCCGCTTT. As protein: CASSHQPGESPLRF.

This clone was recorded a few times. The V gene is TRBV11-2, the J gene TRBJ2-7; D may be TRBD1 (6 bases). Trimming shortened V by 5 bases and J by 1 base, and 15 bases separated the two germline ends. This CDR3 is 15 amino acids long. CDR1 and CDR2 (germline): SGHAT, FQNNGV. CDR3 sequence reads: CASSPWGTRSYEQYF. The CDR3 bases are TGTGCCAGCAGCCCTTGGGGGACAAGATCCTACGAGCAGTACTTC.

The chain carries TRBV14 and TRBJ1-1; D remains unclear. Trimming took off 0 bases at V and 11 bases at J, with 13 bases between the two ends. Germline V gene data show CDR1 as SGHDN and CDR2 as FVKESK. The CDR3 contains 13 residues. The CDR3 DNA follows: TGTGCCAGCAGCCAAGATCTTGTAAGGCGGGCTTTCTTT. It specifies CASSQDLVRRAFF. Full variable domain (rest looked up from reference TRBV14 and TRBJ1-1): EAGVTQFPSHSVIEKGQTVTLRCDPISGHDNLYWYRRVMGKEIKFLLHFVKESKQDESGMPNNRFLAERTGGTYSTLKVQPAELEDSGVYFCASSQDLVRRAFFGQGTRLTVV.

V gene TRBV12-2 combines with J gene TRBJ1-2; the tabulated D call, TRBD1, remains unverified against the DNA. TRBV12-2 is tagged as a pseudogene. The CDR3 is 14 residues long. The DNA of the CDR3 is TGTGCAAGTCGCTTATTGGGACAGGGGTGCGGCTACACCTTC. Residues: CASRLLGQGCGYTF.

In its sample, this clone was seen a few times. The chain uses TRBV9 and TRBJ2-5; 16 positions match TRBD2. This CDR3 comprises 16 residues. After removal of 2 bases from V and 5 bases from J, the junction contained 3 bases not matched to a gene. Germline CDR1 SGDLS, CDR2 YYNGEE. This chain's CDR3 is CASSVGLAGGPETQYF. The CDR3 bases are TGTGCCAGCAGCGTGGGACTAGCGGGGGGGCCGGAGACCCAGTACTTC.

The chain links TRBV2 to TRBJ1-4, with D unclear. The CDR3 totals 12 residues. V lost 5 bases and J 6 bases, leaving 7 bases between the germline ends. Germline V gives CDR1 SNHLY, CDR2 FYNNEI. CDR3 in amino acids: CASSWGDEKLFF. DNA for the CDR3: TGTGCCAGCAGTTGGGGAGATGAAAAACTGTTTTTT.

V and J are TRBV5-1 and TRBJ2-7; D possibly corresponds to TRBD1 (6 bases). The CDR3 runs 14 residues. Germline CDR1 SGHRS, CDR2 YFSETQ. The V end lost 0 bases, the J end lost 5 bases, and 12 bases lay between the germline ends. The CDR3 coding sequence is TGCGCCAGCAGCTTGGGAGCAGGGGATGACGAGCAGTACTTC. Protein product: CASSLGAGDDEQYF.

The rearrangement uses TRBV7-2 and TRBJ2-5; 9 positions agree with TRBD1. CDR3 length: 18 amino acids. The V gene end was trimmed by 0 bases and the J gene end by 2 bases; junction bases not matched to a gene: 10. Germline CDR1 SGHTA, CDR2 FQGNSA. The CDR3 reads CASSLALTGGYLQETQYF. The CDR3 DNA reads TGTGCCAGCAGCTTAGCTCTGACAGGGGGATATCTTCAAGAGACCCAGTACTTC.

The chain links TRBV6-1 to TRBJ1-5, with 8 nucleotides matching TRBD1. V lost 6 bases, J lost 6 bases, and 10 bases stayed unmatched. The germline gives CDR1 MNHNS, CDR2 SASEGT. This CDR3 region has 15 residues. CDR3 DNA: TGTGCCAGCAGGACTCCAGGGGGCGTTGGTCAGCCCCAGCATTTT. Its protein product is CASRTPGGVGQPQHF.

V usage is TRBV5-1 and J usage is TRBJ2-6, with 8 bases that match TRBD2. Germline CDR1 is SGHRS and CDR2 is YFSETQ. V trimming: 0 bases; J trimming: 2 bases; junction bases outside the gene matches: 1. The CDR3 spans 16 residues. CDR3 loop: CASSLAGGAGANVLTF. The DNA for the CDR3 is TGCGCCAGCAGCTTGGCCGGGGGGGCTGGGGCCAACGTCCTGACTTTC.

This clone was detected a few times. This chain connects TRBV11-3 to TRBJ1-1; D gene ambiguous. CDR1 and CDR2 from the germline V gene are SGHNT and YENEEA. Trimming cost V 4 bases and J 8 bases, with 17 bases left between them. This CDR3 is 14 amino acids long. CDR3 amino acids: CASSSGKAVWEAFF. CDR3 DNA sequence: TGTGCCAGCAGCTCCGGGAAAGCGGTCTGGGAAGCTTTCTTT.

V gene TRBV4-3 combines with J gene TRBJ1-4, with 9 nucleotides matching TRBD1. This CDR3 comprises 15 residues. Unmatched junction bases numbered 2, after V lost 2 bases and J lost 4 bases. CDR1 and CDR2 (germline): LGHNA, YSLEER. CDR3 coding DNA: TGCGCCAGCAGCCAACTGGACAGGGGTAATGAAAAACTGTTTTTT. This encodes CASSQLDRGNEKLFF.

The V call is TRBV5-1, the J call TRBJ2-5, with TRBD2 matching 7 bases. The assigned J gene may be wrong: the sequence end matches TRBJ2-7 better. The germline gives CDR1 SGHRS, CDR2 YFSETQ. The CDR3 loop spans 15 amino acids. In DNA form, the CDR3 reads TGCGCCAGCAGCCCTATTGGGAGGGATCCCTACGAGCAGTACTTC. The encoded protein is CASSPIGRDPYEQYF.

This clone has only a few counts. The V gene is TRBV2, the J gene TRBJ1-6, with TRBD1 matching 8 bases. Unmatched junction bases numbered 9, after V lost 6 bases and J lost 8 bases. The germline V gene encodes CDR1 SNHLY and CDR2 FYNNEI. This CDR3 has 15 amino acids. CDR3 nucleotide sequence: TGTGCCAGCAGCGTGCAGGACAGGGTAGATTCACCCCTCCACTTT. As protein: CASSVQDRVDSPLHF. The full variable domain, its missing parts supplied by reference TRBV2 and TRBJ1-6, is EPEVTQTPSHQVTQMGQEVILRCVPISNHLYFYWYRQILGQKVEFLVSFYNNEISEKSEIFDDQFSVERPDGSNFTLKIRSTKLEDSAMYFCASSVQDRVDSPLHFGNGTRLTVT.

This clone has a handful of counts. The CDR3 region has the DNA TGTGCCAGCAGCCAAGGGCGGGGGGAAGAGACCCAGTACTTC. Translating it yields CASSQGRGEETQYF. V gene TRBV4-2 combines with J gene TRBJ2-5; 8 nucleotides agree with TRBD2. This CDR3 contains 14 residues. Trimming took 1 base from V and 3 from J; bases not matched to a gene: 1. Germline CDR1 reads LGHNA; CDR2 reads YNFKEQ.

This chain links TRBV19 with TRBJ2-3; 7 bases match TRBD2. Trimming removed 5 bases from V and 4 bases from J; junction bases left unmatched: 6. The CDR3 totals 14 residues. The germline CDR1 and CDR2 sequences are LNHDA and SQIVND (reference sequence). Written as DNA, the CDR3 is TGTGCCAGTAGTCGCGGGGGAGGCCCAGATACGCAGTATTTT. Translated, it gives CASSRGGGPDTQYF.

The gene calls are TRBV7-3 and TRBJ2-5; D might be TRBD1 (6 bases). Germline CDR1 and CDR2: SGHTA and FQGTGA. Between the trimmed V and J ends, which lost 6 bases and 4 bases, there was a span of 18 bases. The CDR3 spans 15 residues. The CDR3 sequence is CASRLTGTLGETQYF. CDR3 DNA sequence: TGTGCCAGCAGGCTTACAGGGACATTAGGAGAGACCCAGTACTTC.

This clone was seen a handful of times. V is TRBV6-6 and J is TRBJ2-3; D might be TRBD1 (6 bases). Per germline, CDR1 MNHNY and CDR2 SVGAGI (reference sequence). The CDR3 contains 15 residues. Deletions cut 5 bases from V and 2 bases from J, with 14 bases between. The CDR3, as DNA: TGTGCCAGCAGTACCCTAGCAGGGGCCACAGATACGCAGTATTTT. This codes for CASSTLAGATDTQYF.

In this sample, this clone turned up a few times. Other DNA sequences in this sample translate to the same CDR3. The V gene is TRBV5-1, the J gene TRBJ1-5; D is undetermined. Trimming cost V 0 bases and J 4 bases, with 5 bases left between them. This CDR3 region has 13 residues. Germline V CDR1 and CDR2: SGHRS, YFSETQ. The CDR3 DNA sequence: TGCGCCAGCAGCTTGGGTCAAAATCAGCCCCAGCATTTT. Translation: CASSLGQNQPQHF.

This chain links TRBV18 with TRBJ1-2; D unresolved. V was cut by 2 bases and J by 4 bases, with 8 bases left in between. The germline gives CDR1 KGHSH, CDR2 LQKENI. The CDR3 consists of 13 residues. CDR3 residues: CASSPVGAYGYTF. In nucleotides, the CDR3 is TGTGCCAGCTCACCAGTGGGCGCCTATGGCTACACCTTC.

V is TRBV30 and J is TRBJ1-5; D gene unclear. The V gene's germline CDR1 is GTSNPN and CDR2 SVGIG (reference sequence). The CDR3 length is 14 residues. With 8 bases removed from V and 0 bases from J, the gap between germline ends came to 14 bases. CDR3 bases: TGTGCCCGAGGAGGGTTTAATAGCAATCAGCCCCAGCATTTT. Its protein product is CARGGFNSNQPQHF. Variable domain in full (rest from reference TRBV30 and TRBJ1-5): SQTIHQWPATLVQPVGSPLSLECTVEGTSNPNLYWYRQAAGRGLQLLFYSVGIGQISSEVPQNLSASRPQDRQFILSSKKLLLSDSGFYLCARGGFNSNQPQHFGDGTRLSIL.

Notes on this clone: Because the CDR3 is missing its conserved closing phenylalanine or tryptophan, this is likely a read error. V usage is TRBV28 and J usage is TRBJ1-2; 9 bases match TRBD1. Germline V CDR1 and CDR2: MDHEN, SYDVKM. This CDR3 contains 13 residues. V was pared by 5 bases and J by 5 bases, with 3 bases of the junction left unmatched. CDR3 sequence (DNA): TGTGCCAGCAGTCCCGGACAGGGGTATGGCTACACCCTC. As protein: CASSPGQGYGYTL.

The genes are TRBV2 and TRBJ1-2, with D perhaps TRBD1 (5 bases). Trimming cost V 6 bases and J 5 bases, with 13 bases left between them. The CDR3 spans 13 residues. CDR1 and CDR2 (germline): SNHLY, FYNNEI. The DNA of the CDR3 is TGTGCCAGCAGAGACTGGAGGGGTTATGGCTACACCTTC. It yields the protein CASRDWRGYGYTF.

The chain couples TRBV15 to TRBJ2-5, with a possible D match to TRBD2 (7 bases). CDR1 is LNHNV, CDR2 YYDKDF, per germline (reference sequence). The CDR3 length is 14 residues. Trimming removed 4 bases at V and 1 base at J, with 10 bases between. CDR3 protein: CATSTGGIQETQYF. In nucleotides, the CDR3 is TGTGCCACCAGCACGGGGGGCATCCAAGAGACCCAGTACTTC.

The chain is built from TRBV6-5 and TRBJ1-5, with 7 bases identical to TRBD1. The CDR3 spans 13 residues. The V gene end was trimmed by 6 bases and the J gene end by 6 bases; junction bases not matched to a gene: 5. The germline gives CDR1 MNHEY, CDR2 SVGAGI. CDR3 sequence reads: CASSPDRAQPQHF. The CDR3 nucleotides are TGTGCCAGCAGCCCTGACAGGGCTCAGCCCCAGCATTTT.